This T cell receptor beta chain was documented in a study of identical twins. Study outcomes and limitations: Out-of-frame alpha sequences common to twins exhibited an excess of low generation probability. Memory repertoires showed no such pattern, whereas abundant cord blood beta clonotypes carried fewer insertions.

The CDR3 totals 16 residues. Germline CDR1 and CDR2: MGHRA and YSYEKL. The germline V and J ends were trimmed by 4 bases and 5 bases, with 17 bases remaining between them. Template switching added a universal primer site; cDNA carried unique molecular identifiers. TCRdb re-derived calls from the 5' RACE reads in MiXCR, one entry per CDR3 protein. This table has a few hundred thousand distinct CDR3 sequences, 10% to 15% appearing once. The table lists this clonotype with a few counts. Its antigen remains unknown. A further study also used this sample, focusing on yellow fever vaccine responses in identical twins.

The source of this sequence is a woman under 30 in good health. Sequenced material: CD8+ T cells sorted from blood. This chain joins TRBV4-1 and TRBJ2-2; D gene uncertain. The CDR3 reads CASSPAVTRLTGELFF. CDR3 nucleotides: TGCGCCAGCAGCCCCGCCGTGACAAGGCTAACCGGGGAGCTGTTTTTT.